This entry concerns a single T cell receptor (beta chain). These data are taken from a study of blood T cell repertoires in COVID-19. Study-level background: There were acute and convalescent COVID-19 samples, and they came from the United States, Italy and Spain. T cells, B-cell-depleted T cells, or PBMCs supplied cDNA or gDNA.

The CDR3 sequence is 18 residues long. Germline CDR1 and CDR2: SGHRS and YFSETQ. Deletions cut 2 bases from V and 2 bases from J, with 20 bases between. Original processing notes: Reference gene primer amplification gave estimated nucleated cell counts. Profiled with immunoSEQ multiplex PCR; TCRdb holds only in-frame clones, not every one. V, J and clone size are those of that table, while D and trimming were read from the DNA. The data contain some 69,000 clones, approximately 79% of them singletons. This chain links TRBV5-1 with TRBJ2-4; weak D call: TRBD1 (6 bases). This TCR was recovered from a human donor in a cohort sampled during active COVID-19. Sequencing was performed on peripheral blood. CDR3 nucleotide sequence: TGCGCCAGCAGCTTAGACAGGTCGGCCGTAATCTCCAAAAACATTCAGTACTTC. This sequence encodes CASSLDRSAVISKNIQYF. The full variable domain, with the rest looked up from reference TRBV5-1 and TRBJ2-4, is KAGVTQTPRYLIKTRGQQVTLSCSPISGHRSVSWYQQTPGQGLQFLFEYFSETQRNKGNFPGRFSGRQFSNSRSEMNVSTLELGDSALYLCASSLDRSAVISKNIQYFGAGTRLSVL.